A single sample is the source of the 18 T cell receptor beta chains below, sequenced in a study of T cell clones after liver transplantation. Sequenced by immunoSEQ multiplex PCR; TCRdb stores in-frame clones only, minus some. In the table there are roughly 15,000 clones, about nine tenths of which are singletons. The sequenced sample was CD8+ T cells from blood, obtained before liver transplant. These receptors were taken from a human donor who received a liver transplant.

The gene calls are TRBV5-4 and TRBJ2-5; D gene unclear. The CDR3 runs 12 residues. The V gene lost 5 bases and the J gene lost 1 base, with 6 bases spanning the gap. In germline, CDR1 is SGHNT, CDR2 YYREEE (reference sequence). DNA for the CDR3: TGTGCCAGCAGTTCCAGCCAAGAGACCCAGTACTTC. Protein product: CASSSSQETQYF.

The chain recombines TRBV28 with TRBJ2-1; D not resolved. This CDR3 spans 14 amino acids. V lost 5 bases and J lost 7, with 15 bases in between. Germline V lookup: CDR1 MDHEN, CDR2 SYDVKM. The chain's CDR3 is CASSPRPAANEQFF. The CDR3 nucleotides are TGTGCCAGCAGTCCCCGTCCCGCCGCGAATGAGCAGTTCTTC.

V is TRBV7-6 and J is TRBJ2-2, with D perhaps being TRBD1 or TRBD2 (5 bases each). The CDR3 consists of 18 residues. V was shortened by 0 bases and J by 4 bases, with 18 bases between the two germline ends. Germline V gives CDR1 SGHVS, CDR2 FNYEAQ. The CDR3 spells CASSLAVGESGATGELFF. CDR3 coding DNA: TGTGCCAGCAGCTTAGCGGTGGGGGAGAGTGGGGCCACCGGGGAGCTGTTTTTT.

The chain combines TRBV18 with TRBJ2-5; 7 bases align to TRBD2. CDR1 is KGHSH and CDR2 is LQKENI in the germline V gene. V gave up 2 bases and J gave up 3 bases; unmatched junction bases: 9. The CDR3 runs to 16 residues. The CDR3 DNA follows: TGTGCCAGCTCACCAGAGGAGACTAGCCTAGAAGAGACCCAGTACTTC. Its translation is CASSPEETSLEETQYF. The complete variable domain, with remaining parts taken from reference TRBV18 and TRBJ2-5, reads NAGVMQNPRHLVRRRGQEARLRCSPMKGHSHVYWYRQLPEEGLKFMVYLQKENIIDESGMPKERFSAEFPKEGPSILRIQQVVRGDSAAYFCASSPEETSLEETQYFGPGTRLLVL.

The chain combines TRBV7-9 with TRBJ1-3; possibly TRBD1 for D (6 bases). Per germline, CDR1 SEHNR and CDR2 FQNEAQ (reference sequence). This CDR3 is built from 15 residues. V was trimmed by 5 bases and J by 2 bases, leaving 13 bases between them. CDR3 sequence reads: CASSPEGGAGNTIYF. CDR3 nucleotide sequence: TGTGCCAGCAGCCCGGAGGGGGGGGCTGGAAACACCATATATTTT.

This rearrangement joins TRBV11-3 to TRBJ2-7; TRBD1 aligns across 10 bases. This CDR3 comprises 13 residues. Germline V gene data show CDR1 as SGHNT and CDR2 as YENEEA. With 4 bases clipped from V and 6 bases from J, the junction kept 3 bases outside the gene matches. This CDR3 is CASSSGDRGEQYF. CDR3 DNA sequence: TGTGCCAGCAGCTCGGGGGACAGGGGCGAGCAGTACTTC. The complete variable domain, with remaining parts taken from reference TRBV11-3 and TRBJ2-7, reads EAGVVQSPRYKIIEKKQPVAFWCNPISGHNTLYWYLQNLGQGPELLIRYENEEAVDDSQLPKDRFSAERLKGVDSTLKIQPAELGDSAVYLCASSSGDRGEQYFGPGTRLTVT.

V gene TRBV7-7 combines with J gene TRBJ2-1; 9 bases are a match to TRBD1. The trim removed 3 bases at V and 5 bases at J, leaving 8 bases unmatched. Germline CDR1 and CDR2: SSHAT and FNYEAQ (reference sequence). The CDR3 spans 16 residues. CDR3 residues: CASSLGPGTGHNEQFF. Here the CDR3 DNA reads TGTGCCAGCAGCTTGGGGCCCGGGACAGGGCACAATGAGCAGTTCTTC.

In its sample, this clone was seen a few times. The V call is TRBV7-9, the J call TRBJ1-3; tentative D call: TRBD1 (5 bases). Germline V CDR1 and CDR2: SEHNR, FQNEAQ (reference sequence). V lost 3 bases and J lost 10, with 10 bases in between. CDR3 length: 12 residues. DNA of the CDR3: TGTGCCAGCAGCTTGGGAGGGGAGACCATATATTTT. This gives the protein CASSLGGETIYF.

J is TRBJ2-2 and V is TRBV7-9; no clear D gene. Germline CDR1 reads SEHNR; CDR2 reads FQNEAQ (reference sequence). V was pared by 4 bases and J by 7 bases, with 10 bases between. CDR3 size: 13 residues. The CDR3 DNA sequence: TGTGCCAGCAGCTATAGACTCAACGGGGAGCTGTTTTTT. It is translated as CASSYRLNGELFF.

The genes are TRBV27 and TRBJ2-2; no definite D call. Germline CDR1 reads MNHEY; CDR2 reads SMNVEV (reference sequence). V dropped 0 bases and J dropped 1 base, with 0 bases sitting between them. This CDR3 has 13 amino acids. The CDR3 spells CASSLSNTGELFF. DNA of the CDR3: TGTGCCAGCAGTTTATCGAACACCGGGGAGCTGTTTTTT.

This clone came up a few times. The chain is built from TRBV19 and TRBJ2-1; 16 bases are a match to TRBD2. Germline CDR1 reads LNHDA; CDR2 reads SQIVND (reference sequence). The ends lost 9 bases at V and 7 bases at J; junction bases unmatched: 18. This CDR3 comprises 19 residues. CDR3 nucleotide sequence: TGTGCCAGCCAAGTATCAGGGACTAGCGGGAGGGCCAATCGGAATGAGCAGTTCTTC. This codes for CASQVSGTSGRANRNEQFF.

This chain uses TRBV18 with TRBJ2-1; 14 nucleotides align to TRBD2. V dropped 0 bases and J dropped 7; count of bases not matched to a gene: 5. The CDR3 is made up of 17 amino acids. CDR1 is KGHSH, CDR2 LQKENI, per germline. CDR3 sequence (DNA): TGTGCCAGCTCACCACCGGGGAGGACTAGCGGGGGGAATGAGCAGTTCTTC. Residues: CASSPPGRTSGGNEQFF.

V usage is TRBV7-6 and J usage is TRBJ2-3; possibly TRBD1 for D (5 bases). The CDR3 runs 14 residues. The V end was cut by 8 bases, the J end by 4 bases, with 16 bases between. Germline lookup yields CDR1 SGHVS and CDR2 FNYEAQ. CDR3 in amino acids: CASGPTGRPDTQYF. The DNA of the CDR3 is TGTGCCAGCGGGCCAACAGGCCGTCCAGATACGCAGTATTTT.

The genes are TRBV7-9 and TRBJ1-2, with 7 bases matching TRBD1. The V and J ends lost 0 bases and 0 bases, in that order; junction bases with no gene match: 7. Germline V CDR1 and CDR2: SEHNR, FQNEAQ (reference sequence). CDR3 length: 17 residues. The CDR3 DNA reads TGTGCCAGCAGCTTAGCGGGGACAGATCTAGCTAACTATGGCTACACCTTC. It encodes CASSLAGTDLANYGYTF.

This chain uses TRBV7-8 with TRBJ2-5, with D uncertain. Germline V lookup: CDR1 SGHVS, CDR2 FQNEAQ. The V end was cut by 1 base, the J end by 3 bases, with 9 bases between. The CDR3 is 14 residues long. The CDR3 sequence is CASSLGFVEETQYF. DNA of the CDR3: TGTGCCAGCAGCTTAGGCTTCGTTGAAGAGACCCAGTACTTC.

The chain employs TRBV27 and TRBJ2-7; D gene uncertain. The CDR3 sequence is 13 residues long. The germline gives CDR1 MNHEY, CDR2 SMNVEV (reference sequence). Trimming took off 2 bases at V and 6 bases at J, with 11 bases between the two ends. In DNA, the CDR3 is TGTGCCAGCAGTTTACTGGGTTCCACCGAGCAGTACTTC. Protein product: CASSLLGSTEQYF.

The chain recombines TRBV5-4 with TRBJ2-7; 9 bases align to TRBD1. Trimming took 4 bases from V and 7 from J; bases not matched to a gene: 3. The CDR3 loop spans 12 amino acids. Germline V CDR1 and CDR2: SGHNT, YYREEE (reference sequence). The CDR3 reads CASSLGQGEQYF. CDR3 coding DNA: TGTGCCAGCAGCCTCGGACAGGGGGAGCAGTACTTC.

This CDR3 is CAISGVRLAGAYEQYF. The CDR3 coding sequence is TGTGCCATCAGTGGAGTGAGACTAGCGGGGGCCTACGAGCAGTACTTC. The genes are TRBV10-3 and TRBJ2-7, with 12 bases lining up with TRBD2. CDR1 is ENHRY and CDR2 is SYGVKD in the germline V gene. Losses at the gene ends were 4 bases for V and 2 bases for J; bases not matched to a gene: 6. The CDR3 extends over 16 amino acids.